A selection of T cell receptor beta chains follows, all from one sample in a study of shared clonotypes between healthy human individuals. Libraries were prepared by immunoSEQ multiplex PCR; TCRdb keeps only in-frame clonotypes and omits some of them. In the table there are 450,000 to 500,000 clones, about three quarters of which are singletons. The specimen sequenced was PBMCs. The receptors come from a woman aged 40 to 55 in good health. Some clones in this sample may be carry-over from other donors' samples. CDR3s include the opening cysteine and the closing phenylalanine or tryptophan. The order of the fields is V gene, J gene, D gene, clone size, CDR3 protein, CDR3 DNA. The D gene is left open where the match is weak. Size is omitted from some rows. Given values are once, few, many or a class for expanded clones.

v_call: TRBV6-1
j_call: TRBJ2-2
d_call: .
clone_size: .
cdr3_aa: CASSEMGTGELFF
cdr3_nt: TGTGCCAGCAGTGAAATGGGGACCGGGGAGCTGTTTTTT

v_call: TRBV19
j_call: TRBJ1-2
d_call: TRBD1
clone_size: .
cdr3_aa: CASSIRGQGYYGYTF
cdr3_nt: TGTGCCAGTAGTATAAGGGGACAGGGGTACTATGGCTACACCTTC

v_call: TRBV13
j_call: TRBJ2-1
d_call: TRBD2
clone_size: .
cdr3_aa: CASGRREGGGEQFF
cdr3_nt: TGTGCCAGCGGTCGAAGGGAGGGCGGGGGTGAGCAGTTCTTC

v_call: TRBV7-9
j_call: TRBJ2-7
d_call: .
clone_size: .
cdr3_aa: CASSFPFREQYF
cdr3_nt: TGTGCCAGCAGCTTCCCTTTTAGAGAGCAGTACTTC

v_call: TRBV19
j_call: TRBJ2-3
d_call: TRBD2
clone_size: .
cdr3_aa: CASRSIWRELGTDTQYF
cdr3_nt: TGTGCCAGTAGGTCCATTTGGCGGGAGTTGGGCACAGATACGCAGTATTTT

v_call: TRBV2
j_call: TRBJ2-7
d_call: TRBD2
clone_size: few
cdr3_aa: CASSYSGNNEQYF
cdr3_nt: TGTGCCAGCAGCTATAGCGGGAATAACGAGCAGTACTTC

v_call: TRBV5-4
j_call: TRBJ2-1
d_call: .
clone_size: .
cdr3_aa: CASSSTGRSYNEQFF
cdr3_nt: TGTGCCAGCAGCTCGACTGGGCGCTCCTACAATGAGCAGTTCTTC

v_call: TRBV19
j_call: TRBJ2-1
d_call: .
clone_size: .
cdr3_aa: CASSIAGPGYNEQFF
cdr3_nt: TGTGCCAGTAGTATTGCAGGGCCGGGATACAATGAGCAGTTCTTC

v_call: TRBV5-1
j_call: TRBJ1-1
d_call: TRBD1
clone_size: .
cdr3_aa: CASSLASGTAVNTEAFF
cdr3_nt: TGCGCCAGCAGCTTGGCGTCCGGGACAGCAGTAAACACTGAAGCTTTCTTT

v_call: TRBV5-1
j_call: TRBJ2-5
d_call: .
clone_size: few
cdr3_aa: CASSLGGSAMQETQYF
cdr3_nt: TGCGCCAGCAGCTTGGGGGGCTCAGCCATGCAAGAGACCCAGTACTTC

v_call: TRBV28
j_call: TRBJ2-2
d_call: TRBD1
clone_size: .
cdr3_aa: CASGGQGSYGELFF
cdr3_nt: TGTGCCTCAGGCGGACAGGGCTCTTACGGGGAGCTGTTTTTT

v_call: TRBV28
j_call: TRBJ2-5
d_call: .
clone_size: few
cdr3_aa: CASSTLLGIETQYF
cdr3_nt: TGTGCCAGCAGTACCTTACTAGGGATTGAGACCCAGTACTTC

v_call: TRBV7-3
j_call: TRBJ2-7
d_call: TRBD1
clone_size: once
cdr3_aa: CASSLAQGVSYEQYF
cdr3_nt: TGTGCCAGCAGCTTAGCGCAGGGGGTCTCCTACGAGCAGTACTTC

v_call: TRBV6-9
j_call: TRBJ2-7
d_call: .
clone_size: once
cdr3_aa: CASSIPGGRRSSYEQYF
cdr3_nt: TGTGCCAGCAGTATTCCCGGGGGGCGGAGGAGCTCCTACGAGCAGTACTTC

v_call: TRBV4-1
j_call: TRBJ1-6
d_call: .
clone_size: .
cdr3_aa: CASSSSSGSPLHF
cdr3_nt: TGCGCCAGCAGCAGTAGCTCGGGTTCACCCCTCCACTTT

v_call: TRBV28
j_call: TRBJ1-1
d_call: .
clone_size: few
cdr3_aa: CASTSGGGPNTEAFF
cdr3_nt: TGTGCCAGCACTTCCGGGGGGGGCCCCAACACTGAAGCTTTCTTT

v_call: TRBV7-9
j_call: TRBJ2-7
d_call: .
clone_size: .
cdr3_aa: CASSPSRGSYEQYF
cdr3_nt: TGTGCCAGCAGCCCCTCTAGGGGCTCCTACGAGCAGTACTTC

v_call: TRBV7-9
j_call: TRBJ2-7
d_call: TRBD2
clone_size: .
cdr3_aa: CASSQPGLADYEQYF
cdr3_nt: TGTGCCAGCAGCCAACCGGGACTAGCGGACTACGAGCAGTACTTC

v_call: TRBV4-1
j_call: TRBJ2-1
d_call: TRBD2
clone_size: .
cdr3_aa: CASSQIPGLAGYNEQFF
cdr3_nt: TGCGCCAGCAGCCAAATCCCGGGACTAGCGGGCTACAATGAGCAGTTCTTC

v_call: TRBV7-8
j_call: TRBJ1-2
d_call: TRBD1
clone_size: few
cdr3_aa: CASSLTGGLGYGYTF
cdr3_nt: TGTGCCAGCAGTTTAACAGGGGGCCTGGGCTATGGCTACACCTTC

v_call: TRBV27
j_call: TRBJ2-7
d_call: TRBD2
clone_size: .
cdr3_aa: CASAKYSGSSYEQYF
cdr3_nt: TGTGCCAGCGCAAAGTATAGCGGGTCCTCCTACGAGCAGTACTTC

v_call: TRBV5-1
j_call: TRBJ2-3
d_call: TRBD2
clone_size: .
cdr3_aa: CASSTRGLAGILASTDTQYF
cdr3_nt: TGCGCCAGCAGCACCAGGGGACTAGCGGGAATACTGGCTAGCACAGATACGCAGTATTTT

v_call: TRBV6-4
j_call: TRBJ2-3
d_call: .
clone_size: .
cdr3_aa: CASSDGVASTDTQYF
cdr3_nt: TGTGCCAGCAGTGACGGGGTGGCTAGCACAGATACGCAGTATTTT

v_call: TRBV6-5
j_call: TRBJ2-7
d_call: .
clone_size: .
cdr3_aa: CASRAVSYEQYF
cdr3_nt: TGTGCCAGCAGGGCAGTTTCCTACGAGCAGTACTTC

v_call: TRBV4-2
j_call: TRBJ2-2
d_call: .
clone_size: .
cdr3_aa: CASSQDEGHATGELFF
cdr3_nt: TGTGCCAGCAGCCAAGATGAGGGACACGCAACCGGGGAGCTGTTTTTT

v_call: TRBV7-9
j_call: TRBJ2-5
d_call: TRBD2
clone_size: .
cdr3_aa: CASSFLAGVLKQETQYF
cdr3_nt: TGTGCCAGCAGCTTTTTGGCGGGAGTGCTGAAGCAAGAGACCCAGTACTTC

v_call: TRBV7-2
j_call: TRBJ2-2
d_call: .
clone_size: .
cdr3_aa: CASSPGRSNTGELFF
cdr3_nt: TGTGCCAGCAGCCCAGGCCGGTCGAACACCGGGGAGCTGTTTTTT

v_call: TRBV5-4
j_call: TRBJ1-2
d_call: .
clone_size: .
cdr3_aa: CASSFGERSYGYTF
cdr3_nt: TGTGCCAGCAGCTTTGGGGAAAGGAGCTATGGCTACACCTTC

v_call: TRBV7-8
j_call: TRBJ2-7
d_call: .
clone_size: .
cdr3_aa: CASSLEGLTTYEQYF
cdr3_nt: TGTGCCAGCAGCTTAGAGGGACTTACCACCTACGAGCAGTACTTC

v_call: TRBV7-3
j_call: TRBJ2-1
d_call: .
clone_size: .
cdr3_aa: CASSLEGLSRGEQFF
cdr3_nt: TGTGCCAGCAGCTTAGAAGGACTGTCGAGGGGTGAGCAGTTCTTC

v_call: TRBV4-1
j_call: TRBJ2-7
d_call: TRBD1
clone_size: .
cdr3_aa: CASSPSGTGFHEQYF
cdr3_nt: TGCGCCAGCAGCCCCTCCGGGACAGGGTTTCACGAGCAGTACTTC

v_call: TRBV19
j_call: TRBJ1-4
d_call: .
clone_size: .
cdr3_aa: CASSIGGEKLFF
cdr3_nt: TGTGCCAGTAGCATAGGGGGAGAAAAACTGTTTTTT

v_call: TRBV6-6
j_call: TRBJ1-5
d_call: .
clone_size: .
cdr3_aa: CASTIPQGAGNQPQHF
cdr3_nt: TGTGCCAGCACCATTCCCCAGGGAGCCGGCAATCAGCCCCAGCATTTT

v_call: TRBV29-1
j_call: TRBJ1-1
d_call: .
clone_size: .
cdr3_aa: CSVTSSLNTEAFF
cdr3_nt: TGCAGCGTCACGAGCTCATTGAACACTGAAGCTTTCTTT

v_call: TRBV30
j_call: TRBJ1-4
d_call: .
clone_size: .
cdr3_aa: CASPFEGNEKLFF
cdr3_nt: TGTGCTTCTCCTTTCGAGGGCAATGAAAAACTGTTTTTT

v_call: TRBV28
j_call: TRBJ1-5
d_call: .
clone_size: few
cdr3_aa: CASTPHSGGDSNQPQHF
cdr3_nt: TGTGCCAGCACCCCCCATAGCGGTGGGGATAGCAATCAGCCCCAGCATTTT

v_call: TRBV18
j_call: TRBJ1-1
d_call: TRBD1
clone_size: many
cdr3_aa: CASSLQGSEGEAFF
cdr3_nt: TGTGCCAGCTCACTACAGGGGAGCGAGGGTGAAGCTTTCTTT